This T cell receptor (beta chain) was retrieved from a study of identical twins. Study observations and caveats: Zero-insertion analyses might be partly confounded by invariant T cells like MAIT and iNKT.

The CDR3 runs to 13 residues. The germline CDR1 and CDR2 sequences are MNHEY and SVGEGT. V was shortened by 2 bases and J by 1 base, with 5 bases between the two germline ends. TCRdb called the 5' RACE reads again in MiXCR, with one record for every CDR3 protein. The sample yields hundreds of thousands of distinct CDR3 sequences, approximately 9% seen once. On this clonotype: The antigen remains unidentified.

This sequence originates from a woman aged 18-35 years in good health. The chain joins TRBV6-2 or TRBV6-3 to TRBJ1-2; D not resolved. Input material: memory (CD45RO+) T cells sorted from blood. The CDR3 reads CASSYGFNYGYTF. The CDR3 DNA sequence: TGTGCCAGCAGTTACGGATTTAACTATGGCTACACCTTC.